The 27 T cell receptor beta chains below were found in one sample sequenced in a study of radiotherapy plus CTLA-4 blockade in lung cancer. Profiling relied on immunoSEQ multiplex PCR, and the TCRdb table lists in-frame clones only, not all of them. The sample lists about 49,000 clones; roughly two thirds were seen once. The sequencing used peripheral blood, collected from a patient treated with radiotherapy plus ipilimumab. These receptors all stem from a human donor with non-small cell lung cancer who had a complete response to radiotherapy plus ipilimumab.

Only one count was recorded for this clone. The rearrangement joins TRBV7-9 to TRBJ2-5; TRBD2 might be the D (7 bases). This CDR3 has 14 amino acids. V lost 5 bases to trimming and J lost 5 bases, with 15 bases between them. Germline CDR1 and CDR2: SEHNR and FQNEAQ (reference sequence). The CDR3, as DNA: TGTGCCAGCAGCCCCGGCGGGGGCCGGGAGACCCAGTACTTC. Its translation: CASSPGGGRETQYF.

The genes are TRBV7-8 and TRBJ1-3; D is unresolved. This CDR3 contains 17 residues. Germline assignment: CDR1 SGHVS and CDR2 FQNEAQ. Trimming took off 1 base at V and 0 bases at J, with 13 bases between the two ends. The chain's CDR3 is CASSLGSAGSSGNTIYF. CDR3 nucleotide sequence: TGTGCCAGCAGCTTAGGTTCTGCAGGCTCCTCTGGAAACACCATATATTTT.

The J gene is TRBJ2-1, the V gene TRBV7-2; D gene uncertain. The CDR3 loop spans 12 amino acids. Germline CDR1 is SGHTA and CDR2 is FQGNSA. V was clipped by 5 bases and J by 6 bases, with 8 bases between them. CDR3: CASSRTRNEQFF. CDR3 DNA sequence: TGTGCCAGCAGCCGAACTCGCAATGAGCAGTTCTTC.

CDR3 protein: CASSNGQGFYNSPLHF. The CDR3 bases are TGTGCCAGCAGCAATGGACAGGGTTTTTATAATTCACCCCTCCACTTT. The V gene is TRBV7-9, the J gene TRBJ1-6; 8 bases agree with TRBD1. V lost 5 bases, J lost 4 bases, and 7 bases stayed unmatched. From germline, CDR1 is SEHNR and CDR2 FQNEAQ (reference sequence). The CDR3 is made up of 16 amino acids.

The chain links TRBV5-6 to TRBJ1-1; no reliable D call. V lost 1 base to trimming and J lost 2 bases, with 12 bases between them. CDR3 length: 15 residues. CDR1 and CDR2 (germline): SGHDT, YYEEEE. The CDR3 nucleotides are TGTGCCAGCAGCTTGAGGGCGGGGAGTAACACTGAAGCTTTCTTT. Translating gives CASSLRAGSNTEAFF.

V usage is TRBV30 and J usage is TRBJ1-5; no clear D. Germline CDR1 and CDR2: GTSNPN and SVGIG (reference sequence). The CDR3 contains 13 residues. The V end was cut by 4 bases, the J end by 2 bases, with 9 bases between. The CDR3 sequence is CAWKSVGNQPQHF. The CDR3 DNA sequence: TGTGCCTGGAAATCAGTTGGCAATCAGCCCCAGCATTTT.

This clone turned up a few times. This sequence joins TRBV7-2 and TRBJ2-7; possible D gene TRBD1, 6 bases. Trimming removed 1 base at V and 5 bases at J, with 12 bases between. CDR1 and CDR2 from the germline V gene are SGHTA and FQGNSA. The CDR3 length is 14 residues. For the CDR3, the DNA is TGTGCCAGCAGCTTAGTTGGACAGTACCACGAGCAGTACTTC. Translated, it gives CASSLVGQYHEQYF.

The V gene is TRBV29-1, the J gene TRBJ2-3; 8 bases align to TRBD1. The ends lost 5 bases at V and 5 bases at J; junction bases unmatched: 9. Germline CDR1 reads SQVTM; CDR2 reads ANQGSEA. The CDR3 is made up of 14 amino acids. The CDR3 region has the DNA TGCAGCGTTCGGACAGGGTTAAGTGGAGATACGCAGTATTTT. It translates to CSVRTGLSGDTQYF.

The rearrangement joins TRBV2 to TRBJ1-1, with a tentative D call TRBD1 (6 bases). This CDR3 contains 15 residues. Trimming left V 7 bases short and J 6 bases short, with 21 bases between. Germline CDR1 and CDR2: SNHLY and FYNNEI. The CDR3 loop is CASKAGGQWSAEAFF. CDR3 coding DNA: TGTGCCAGCAAGGCTGGGGGCCAGTGGTCGGCTGAAGCTTTCTTT.

The gene calls are TRBV18 and TRBJ1-1, with D hard to call. Between the trimmed V and J ends, which lost 5 bases and 7 bases, there was a span of 14 bases. The CDR3 consists of 13 residues. Germline V gene lookup returns CDR1 KGHSH and CDR2 LQKENI. In DNA, the CDR3 is TGTGCCAGCTCAGGGAGGGTTGCTTATGAAGCTTTCTTT. Translation: CASSGRVAYEAFF. The variable domain in full, completed from reference TRBV18 and TRBJ1-1, reads NAGVMQNPRHLVRRRGQEARLRCSPMKGHSHVYWYRQLPEEGLKFMVYLQKENIIDESGMPKERFSAEFPKEGPSILRIQQVVRGDSAAYFCASSGRVAYEAFFGQGTRLTVV.

A single count supports this clone. This chain uses TRBV12-5 with TRBJ2-2; 7 bases align to TRBD2. The CDR3 totals 19 residues. CDR1 is LGHNT, CDR2 FRNRAP, per germline. The ends lost 2 bases at V and 2 bases at J; junction bases unmatched: 14. The CDR3 loop reads CASGLSQEVGGPNTGELFF. In DNA, the CDR3 is TGTGCTAGTGGTTTGTCGCAGGAAGTGGGAGGGCCTAACACCGGGGAGCTGTTTTTT.

This clone qualifies as medium-sized (0.01 to 0.1%). The chain couples TRBV4-1 to TRBJ2-1, with 8 bases fitting TRBD2. V dropped 1 base and J dropped 9; count of bases not matched to a gene: 8. The CDR3 runs to 15 residues. The V gene's germline CDR1 is MGHRA and CDR2 YSYEKL. The CDR3 is CASSQAPGLAREQFF. The CDR3 region has the DNA TGCGCCAGCAGCCAAGCGCCCGGACTAGCTCGTGAGCAGTTCTTC.

This clone was detected only a few times. The V gene is TRBV27, the J gene TRBJ2-7, with 7 bases that match TRBD1. CDR3 length: 15 amino acids. The germline V gene encodes CDR1 MNHEY and CDR2 SMNVEV (reference sequence). Trimming removed 4 bases from V and 1 base from J; junction bases left unmatched: 7. The CDR3 loop reads CASSSPRGRSYEQYF. For the CDR3, the DNA is TGTGCCAGCAGTTCCCCGAGGGGGCGATCCTACGAGCAGTACTTC.

The gene calls are TRBV5-1 and TRBJ1-1; 7 bases fit TRBD1. The germline V gene has CDR1 SGHRS and CDR2 YFSETQ. Trimming cost V 3 bases and J 5 bases; bases outside gene matches: 16. CDR3 size: 17 residues. In DNA, the CDR3 is TGCGCCAGCAGCTCCGGTGAACAGGGGTTAAGGAGAACTGAAGCTTTCTTT. As protein: CASSSGEQGLRRTEAFF.

The V and J genes are TRBV19 and TRBJ2-2, with D perhaps TRBD1 (5 bases). From germline, CDR1 is LNHDA and CDR2 SQIVND (reference sequence). The CDR3 has 14 residues. The V end was cut by 4 bases, the J end by 0 bases, with 6 bases between. The CDR3 region is CASSKQANTGELFF. Here the CDR3 DNA reads TGTGCCAGTAGTAAACAGGCGAACACCGGGGAGCTGTTTTTT.

The chain combines TRBV6-5 with TRBJ1-2, with D perhaps matching TRBD1 (6 bases). Trimming cost V 0 bases and J 3 bases, with 11 bases left between them. There are 15 residues in the CDR3. CDR1 and CDR2 from the germline V gene are MNHEY and SVGAGI. The CDR3 nucleotides read TGTGCCAGCAGTTACTCGAGGTGGGGGCACTATGGCTACACCTTC. Translating it yields CASSYSRWGHYGYTF.

The J gene is TRBJ2-7, the V gene TRBV7-2, with TRBD2 matching 11 bases. CDR1 and CDR2 (germline): SGHTA, FQGNSA. V lost 4 bases and J lost 1; bases outside the gene matches: 0. The CDR3 is 14 amino acids. This chain's CDR3 is CASSSSGGSYEQYF. In nucleotides, the CDR3 is TGTGCCAGCAGCTCTAGCGGGGGGTCCTACGAGCAGTACTTC.

The V and J genes are TRBV18 and TRBJ1-2; D may be TRBD1 (5 bases). Trimming took off 3 bases at V and 4 bases at J, with 18 bases between the two ends. Per the germline V gene, CDR1 is KGHSH and CDR2 is LQKENI. The CDR3 consists of 16 residues. The CDR3 reads CASSPGPGVRVYGYTF. Here the CDR3 DNA reads TGTGCCAGCTCACCTGGGCCGGGGGTGAGAGTCTATGGCTACACCTTC.

This clone turned up a few times. This chain uses TRBV5-1 with TRBJ2-2; no firm D call. CDR1 is SGHRS and CDR2 is YFSETQ in the germline V gene. This CDR3 is 14 amino acids long. V dropped 0 bases and J dropped 1 base, with 4 bases sitting between them. The CDR3 nucleotides read TGCGCCAGCAGCTTGGGCAGGAACACCGGGGAGCTGTTTTTT. Residues: CASSLGRNTGELFF.

This sequence joins TRBV9 and TRBJ2-3; weak D call: TRBD1 (6 bases). V lost 0 bases to trimming and J lost 3 bases, with 11 bases between them. There are 15 residues in the CDR3. Germline V CDR1 and CDR2: SGDLS, YYNGEE. In DNA, the CDR3 is TGTGCCAGCAGCGTAGTGCAGGGGATTACAGATACGCAGTATTTT. Its protein product is CASSVVQGITDTQYF. The whole variable domain, remainder taken from reference TRBV9 and TRBJ2-3, is DSGVTQTPKHLITATGQRVTLRCSPRSGDLSVYWYQQSLDQGLQFLIQYYNGEERAKGNILERFSAQQFPDLHSELNLSSLELGDSALYFCASSVVQGITDTQYFGPGTRLTVL.

The chain is built from TRBV7-2 and TRBJ2-3, with 10 bases fitting TRBD2. Per germline, CDR1 SGHTA and CDR2 FQGNSA. With 2 bases clipped from V and 0 bases from J, the junction kept 11 bases outside the gene matches. The CDR3 sequence is 19 residues long. The CDR3 sequence: CASSLTLTSGSLSTDTQYF. CDR3 nucleotide sequence: TGTGCCAGCAGCTTAACTCTGACTAGCGGGTCCCTTAGCACAGATACGCAGTATTTT. Drawing the rest from reference TRBV7-2 and TRBJ2-3, the complete variable domain is GAGVSQSPSNKVTEKGKDVELRCDPISGHTALYWYRQSLGQGLEFLIYFQGNSAPDKSGLPSDRFSAERTGGSVSTLTIQRTQQEDSAVYLCASSLTLTSGSLSTDTQYFGPGTRLTVL.

This chain joins TRBV18 and TRBJ1-4; TRBD1 agrees at 8 bases. CDR3 length: 16 residues. Germline values: CDR1 KGHSH, CDR2 LQKENI. Trimming at V came to 0 bases and at J to 2 bases, leaving 2 bases not matched to a gene. The CDR3 region has the DNA TGTGCCAGCTCACCACCTCGACAGGGGACTAATGAAAAACTGTTTTTT. Its protein is CASSPPRQGTNEKLFF.

This clone appeared once. The chain combines TRBV5-1 with TRBJ2-6; 9 bases fit TRBD1. The CDR3 runs 18 residues. Germline-derived CDR1 and CDR2 are SGHRS and YFSETQ. V lost 1 base to trimming and J lost 1 base; unmatched junction nucleotides: 6. The CDR3: CASSLRGTGTSGANVLTF. The CDR3 DNA follows: TGCGCCAGCAGCTTGAGAGGGACAGGGACGTCTGGGGCCAACGTCCTGACTTTC.

The V call is TRBV18, the J call TRBJ2-5; TRBD1 aligns across 8 bases. The last part of the DNA fits TRBJ2-7 better; the J call may be wrong. There are 15 residues in the CDR3. CDR1 KGHSH and CDR2 LQKENI come from the germline V gene. The CDR3 here is CASSPWGPTGGEQYF. The CDR3 DNA reads TGTGCCAGCTCACCCTGGGGACCTACAGGGGGCGAGCAGTACTTC.

The chain carries TRBV29-1 and TRBJ1-2; no definite D call. Germline CDR1 is SQVTM and CDR2 is ANQGSEA. Trimming stripped 4 bases from V and 8 bases from J, with 11 bases between. This CDR3 region has 11 residues. The CDR3 bases are TGCAGCGTTGTTGGAGGACTGGGCTACACCTTC. Its protein product is CSVVGGLGYTF. Based on the CDR3 plus reference TRBV29-1 and TRBJ1-2, the full variable domain is SAVISQKPSRDICQRGTSLTIQCQVDSQVTMMFWYRQQPGQSLTLIATANQGSEATYESGFVIDKFPISRPNLTFSTLTVSNMSPEDSSIYLCSVVGGLGYTFGSGTRLTVV.

The J gene is TRBJ1-1, the V gene TRBV27; 8 positions match TRBD1. Unmatched junction bases numbered 5, after V lost 2 bases and J lost 3 bases. From germline, CDR1 is MNHEY and CDR2 SMNVEV (reference sequence). The CDR3 runs 15 residues. The CDR3 loop is CASSLVTGGYTEAFF. The CDR3 DNA follows: TGTGCCAGCAGTTTAGTTACAGGGGGTTACACTGAAGCTTTCTTT.

The chain couples TRBV7-3 to TRBJ2-5; maybe TRBD2 (7 bases). The CDR3 has 15 amino acids. Germline CDR1 reads SGHTA; CDR2 reads FQGTGA. Trimming left V 5 bases short and J 5 bases short, with 18 bases between. This chain's CDR3 is CASSPNRGAGETQYF. Written as DNA, the CDR3 is TGTGCCAGCAGCCCAAATCGGGGGGCAGGGGAGACCCAGTACTTC. Filled out from reference TRBV7-3 and TRBJ2-5, the complete variable domain reads GAGVSQTPSNKVTEKGKYVELRCDPISGHTALYWYRQSLGQGPEFLIYFQGTGAADDSGLPNDRFFAVRPEGSVSTLKIQRTERGDSAVYLCASSPNRGAGETQYFGPGTRLLVL.